In this sample, the clone carrying this TCR beta chain turned up a few times. Its antigen is not identified. Study-wide results and limits: Tumor-infiltrating Treg TCR alpha and beta sequences overlapped most with tumor naive CD4+ T cells, then blood naive.

The CDR3 is 17 residues long. CDR1 SQVTM and CDR2 ANQGSEA come from the germline V gene. Unmatched junction bases numbered 18, after V lost 5 bases and J lost 4 bases. Semi-nested PCR with Nested Universal Primer A followed constant-region reverse priming of full-length variable regions. TCRdb independently ran MiXCR on the 5' RACE reads; one entry per CDR3 protein. The sample records over 50,000 distinct CDR3 sequences, approximately 24% being singletons. This clonotype originated in a female donor with breast cancer. The sequencing sample was made of tumor-infiltrating naive CD4+ T cells sorted from the breast tumor. Subset indicated: naive CD4+ T cells, CD4+CD45RA+CD25-. The chain joins TRBV29-1 to TRBJ2-7; TRBD2 matches at 9 bases. CDR3 nucleotides: TGCAGCGTTTCTAGCGGGACGGGAAGAGCCCTCATGTACGAGCAGTACTTC. This sequence encodes CSVSSGTGRALMYEQYF.